Below are 7 T cell receptor beta chains sequenced from a single sample in a study of cytomegalovirus exposure and HLA in healthy donors. The PCR had 60 Vbeta and 13 Jbeta primers. TCRdb keeps only in-frame clones here, not all; method: immunoSEQ multiplex PCR. Among approximately 90,000 clones listed, just under 70% were seen once. The sample was PBMCs. The source of these receptors is a woman aged 50 to 60 in good health and CMV-seropositive.

J is TRBJ2-2 and V is TRBV19; the match to TRBD2 covers 8 bases. Looked up from germline, CDR1 is LNHDA and CDR2 is SQIVND (reference sequence). The CDR3 length is 15 residues. V shed 9 bases and J 3 bases; nucleotides not matched to a gene: 9. Written as DNA, the CDR3 is TGTGCCAGCAAAGTGTGGCGGGGGGACACCGGGGAGCTGTTTTTT. This gives the protein CASKVWRGDTGELFF.

Concerning this clone: One junction end does not reproduce the germline sequence, and a read error may be involved. The chain joins TRBV7-2 to TRBJ1-2, with 10 bases that match TRBD1. CDR1 SGHTA and CDR2 FQGNSA come from the germline V gene. The CDR3 has 15 amino acids. The CDR3 DNA follows: TGTGCCAGCAGCTTACCGACAGGGGGCGCGCAGGGCTACGCCTTC. It yields the protein CASSLPTGGAQGYAF.

The CDR3 is CASSPHYGVPQPQHF. CDR3 nucleotides: TGCGCCAGCAGCCCACATTACGGAGTCCCGCAGCCCCAGCATTTT. The J gene is TRBJ1-5, the V gene TRBV4-3; D ambiguous. Germline V gene sequence: CDR1 LGHNA, CDR2 YSLEER. Trimming removed 4 bases at V and 7 bases at J, with 17 bases between. This CDR3 spans 15 amino acids.

This chain uses TRBV5-4 with TRBJ1-1; D perhaps matches TRBD1 (6 bases). CDR1 is SGHNT, CDR2 YYREEE, per germline (reference sequence). This CDR3 spans 14 amino acids. The V and J ends lost 3 bases and 6 bases respectively, with 15 bases between them. CDR3: CASSSSGGSPEAFF. The DNA of the CDR3 is TGTGCCAGCAGCTCCTCGGGGGGCTCGCCTGAAGCTTTCTTT.

The chain links TRBV20-1 to TRBJ2-1, with D perhaps matching TRBD2 (5 bases). CDR1 is DFQATT, CDR2 SNEGSKA, per germline (reference sequence). This CDR3 is 11 amino acids long. The V end lost 8 bases, the J end lost 6 bases, and 11 bases lay between the germline ends. This chain's CDR3 is CSPSSGNEQFF. CDR3 sequence (DNA): TGCAGTCCGTCGAGCGGCAATGAGCAGTTCTTC.

Here the CDR3 DNA reads TGCGCCAGCAGCCATGGTCGCCGGACTAGCGGGAGTCCTAGCACAGATACGCAGTATTTT. It codes for CASSHGRRTSGSPSTDTQYF. The gene calls are TRBV4-1 and TRBJ2-3, with 13 nucleotides matching TRBD2. Germline assignment: CDR1 MGHRA and CDR2 YSYEKL. This CDR3 is built from 20 residues. Trimming cost V 3 bases and J 0 bases; bases outside gene matches: 12.

The chain links TRBV5-1 to TRBJ2-2, with 8 bases lining up with TRBD1. Germline CDR1 and CDR2: SGHRS and YFSETQ. The trim removed 4 bases at V and 3 bases at J, leaving 8 bases unmatched. CDR3 length equals 16 residues. CDR3 in amino acids: CASSRTGMYDTGELFF. CDR3 coding DNA: TGCGCCAGCAGCCGGACAGGGATGTATGACACCGGGGAGCTGTTTTTT.